Described below is a single T cell receptor (beta chain) sequence and its context. This clone was found a few times. The specificity of this receptor is unknown. Base qualities are missing; no much larger clone stands one base away. This sample was taken from a study of T cell responses to AZD1222 COVID-19 vaccine (dated by TCRdb to 2020 to 2023). Study-level background: AZD1222 recipients whose second dose came at about 4 weeks and those whose second dose came at about 12 weeks were combined into one group, since spike-specific TCR depth and breadth did not differ between the two schedules. A total of 233 trial participants underwent TCR sequencing, of whom about 200 had received two doses of AZD1222 and some 26 had received two doses of the MenACWY control vaccine. Trial participants were enrolled by age into 18-55, 56-69 and 70-plus year subgroups, with roughly 160, 29 and 62 TCR-sequenced participants respectively. The study at large found these results: Spike-specific TCR breadth and depth rose significantly after two AZD1222 doses compared with day 0 and with MenACWY recipients. Vaccine-associated CD4 TCRs spanned the whole spike protein, with dominant responses in regions 160-218 and 743-854. Only five or six AZD1222 recipients were SARS-CoV-2 seropositive at baseline, limiting conclusions about previously exposed vaccinees. Because no day 14 peak-response samples were available, repertoires were characterized only after the peak T cell response. In the small 56-69-year group, the increase in depth fell short of significance, most likely because of low power. Most participants were white British and females outnumbered males, and the authors suggested that clonal diversity may have been underestimated. Reportedly, almost half of the unique spike-specific TCRs recognized epitopes lying outside the regions that are mutated in the B.1.351 and B.1.1.7 variants.

Sample time point, as interpreted from the label and publication: baseline before first vaccination. Vaccinee samples were obtained from the UK trials COV001 and COV002, which included a single-blind randomized controlled phase 2/3 trial of AZD1222 (ChAdOx1 nCoV-19) in healthy adults. Trial participant PBMC samples were collected at day 0 and day 28 after the second dose for TCRbeta chain sequencing. CDR1 is given as MDHEN and CDR2 as SYDVKM, both from the germline V gene. The CDR3 goes from the cysteine to the phenylalanine over 13 residues. The only DNA kept is the CDR3, 39 bases in frame from the first base. V gives up 5 bases and J gives up 4 bases, and the segment between their germline ends measures 11 bases. The CDR3 regions of human TCRbeta chains were subjected to immunosequencing. The original pipeline was this. TCRs in the repertoires were matched against a reference library of SARS-CoV-2-specific TCRs that had been generated with the MIRA antigen-specificity platform. Breadth was defined as the fraction of unique TCRs that were SARS-CoV-2-associated. Depth was defined as the fraction of total T cells that were SARS-CoV-2-associated. Each spike-specific TCR was assigned to its reactive spike region and to a CD4 or CD8 class using the MIRA data. Log10-transformed breadth and depth values were compared by one-way ANOVA with Sidak's multiple comparisons tests. TCRdb took this table from immuneACCESS and kept in-frame rearrangements with V and J called. Such tables lack part of the clones; where checked against another copy, unresolved V genes explain under half of the gap, and the rest is unexplained. V and J calls and clone size come straight from that table; D and trimming were deduced from the DNA. For this sample the table gives roughly 140,000 clones, of which approximately 90% were detected only once. The ten largest account for about 1.7% of the sample.

This TCR was recovered from an adult in good health. The sequence is built from TRBV28 and TRBJ1-2; the D gene identity is not certain. The specimen was peripheral blood, collected on day 0 of AZD1222 vaccination. The sequence in DNA is TGTGCCAGCAGTCTTGCCCCGGGCTATGGCTACACCTTC. Its product reads: CASSLAPGYGYTF.